This TCR beta chain was sequenced during a study of cytomegalovirus exposure and HLA in healthy donors. General observations from the study: The authors enumerated 180 or so TCR beta chains as linked to cytomegalovirus.

As regards this clone: Its antigen is not known.

13 Jbeta primers and 60 Vbeta primers were used for the PCR. Assay: immunoSEQ multiplex PCR; the TCRdb copy retains only in-frame clones and omits some. The table records approximately 250,000 clones, roughly 81% of them present only once. CDR1 and CDR2 (germline): SGHRS, YFSETQ. V was pared by 4 bases and J by 3 bases, with 13 bases between. The CDR3 runs to 15 residues. The genes are TRBV5-1 and TRBJ2-2; D is perhaps TRBD1 (6 bases). The TCR originated in a girl aged 2 to 10 in good health and CMV-seronegative. The specimen was PBMCs. The CDR3 spells CASSPTTGHTGELFF. The CDR3 DNA is TGCGCCAGCAGCCCAACCACAGGGCACACCGGGGAGCTGTTTTTT.